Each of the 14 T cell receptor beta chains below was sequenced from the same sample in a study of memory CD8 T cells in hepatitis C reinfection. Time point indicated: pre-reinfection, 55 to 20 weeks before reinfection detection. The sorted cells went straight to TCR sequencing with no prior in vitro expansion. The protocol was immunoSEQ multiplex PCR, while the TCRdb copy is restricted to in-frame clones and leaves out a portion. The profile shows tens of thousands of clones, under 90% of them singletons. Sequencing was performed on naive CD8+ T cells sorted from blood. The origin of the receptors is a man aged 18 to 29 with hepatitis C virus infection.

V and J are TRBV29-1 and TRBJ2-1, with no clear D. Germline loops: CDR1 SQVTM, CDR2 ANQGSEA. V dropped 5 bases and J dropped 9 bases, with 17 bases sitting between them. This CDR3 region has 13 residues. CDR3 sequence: CSVSPGTTGEQFF. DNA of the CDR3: TGCAGCGTTTCCCCTGGCACTACGGGTGAGCAGTTCTTC.

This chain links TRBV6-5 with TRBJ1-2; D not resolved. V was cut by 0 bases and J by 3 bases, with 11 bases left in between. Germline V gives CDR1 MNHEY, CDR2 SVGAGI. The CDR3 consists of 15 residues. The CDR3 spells CASSYSSPSHYGYTF. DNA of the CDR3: TGTGCCAGCAGTTACTCGAGTCCTTCGCACTATGGCTACACCTTC.

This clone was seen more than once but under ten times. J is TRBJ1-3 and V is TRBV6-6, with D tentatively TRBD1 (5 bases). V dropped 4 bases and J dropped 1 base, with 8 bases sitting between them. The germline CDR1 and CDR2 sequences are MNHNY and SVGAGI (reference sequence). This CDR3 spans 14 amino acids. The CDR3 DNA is TGTGCCAGCAGTTCGACAGCATCTGGAAACACCATATATTTT. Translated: CASSSTASGNTIYF.

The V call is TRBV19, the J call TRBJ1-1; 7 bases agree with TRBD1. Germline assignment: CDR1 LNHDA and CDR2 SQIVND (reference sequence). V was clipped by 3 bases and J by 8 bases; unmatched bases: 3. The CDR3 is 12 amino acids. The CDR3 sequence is CASSIGTVEAFF. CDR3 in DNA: TGTGCCAGTAGTATTGGGACAGTGGAAGCTTTCTTT.

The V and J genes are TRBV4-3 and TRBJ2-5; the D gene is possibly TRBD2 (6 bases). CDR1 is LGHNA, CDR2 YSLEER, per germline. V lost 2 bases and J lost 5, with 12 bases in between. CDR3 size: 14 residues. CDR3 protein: CASSQIAASETQYF. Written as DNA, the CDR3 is TGCGCCAGCAGCCAAATAGCGGCCTCGGAGACCCAGTACTTC.

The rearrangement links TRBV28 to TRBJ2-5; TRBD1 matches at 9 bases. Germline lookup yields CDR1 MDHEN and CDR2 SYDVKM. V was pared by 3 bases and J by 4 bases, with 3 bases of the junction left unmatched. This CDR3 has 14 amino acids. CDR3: CASSFTGGPETQYF. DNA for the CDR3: TGTGCCAGCAGTTTCACAGGGGGCCCAGAGACCCAGTACTTC.

The CDR3 loop reads CASSSRTGLGTEAFF. CDR3 DNA sequence: TGTGCCAGCAGTTCCCGGACAGGTTTGGGCACTGAAGCTTTCTTT. This rearrangement joins TRBV28 to TRBJ1-1; 7 bases are a match to TRBD1. V dropped 4 bases and J dropped 4; count of bases not matched to a gene: 9. This CDR3 has 15 amino acids. Germline loops: CDR1 MDHEN, CDR2 SYDVKM.

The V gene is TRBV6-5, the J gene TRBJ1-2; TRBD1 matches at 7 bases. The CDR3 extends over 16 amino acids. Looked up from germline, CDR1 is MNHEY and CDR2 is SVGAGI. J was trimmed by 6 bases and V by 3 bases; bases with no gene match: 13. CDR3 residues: CASSYIGAGGYDGYTF. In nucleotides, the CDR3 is TGTGCCAGCAGTTATATAGGAGCAGGGGGATATGATGGCTACACCTTC.

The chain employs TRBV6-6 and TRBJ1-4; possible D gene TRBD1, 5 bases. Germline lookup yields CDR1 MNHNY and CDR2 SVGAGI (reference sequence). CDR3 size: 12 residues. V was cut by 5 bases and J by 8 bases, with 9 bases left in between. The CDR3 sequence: CASSHGGEKLFF. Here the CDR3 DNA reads TGTGCCAGCAGTCATGGGGGGGAAAAACTGTTTTTT.

The CDR3 sequence: CASSQGGNQPQHF. As DNA, the CDR3 is TGCGCCAGCAGCCAAGGAGGGAATCAGCCCCAGCATTTT. V and J are TRBV4-1 and TRBJ1-5, with no clear D. The CDR3 runs 13 residues. Germline V gene lookup returns CDR1 MGHRA and CDR2 YSYEKL. The germline V and J ends were trimmed by 1 base and 4 bases, with 5 bases remaining between them.

CDR3 coding DNA: TGTGCCAGCAGTGGATGGGAGCTTGGCTACACCTTC. This gives the protein CASSGWELGYTF. The genes are TRBV6-5 and TRBJ1-2; unclear D gene. Deletions cut 5 bases from V and 7 bases from J, with 11 bases between. The CDR3 runs 12 residues. Germline assignment: CDR1 MNHEY and CDR2 SVGAGI.

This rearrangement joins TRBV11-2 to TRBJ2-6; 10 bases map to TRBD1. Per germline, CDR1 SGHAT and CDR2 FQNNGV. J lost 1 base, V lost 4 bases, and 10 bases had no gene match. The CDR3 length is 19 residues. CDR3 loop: CASSSTRDRGVSGANVLTF. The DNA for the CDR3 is TGTGCCAGCAGCTCAACCAGGGACAGGGGAGTTTCTGGGGCCAACGTCCTGACTTTC.

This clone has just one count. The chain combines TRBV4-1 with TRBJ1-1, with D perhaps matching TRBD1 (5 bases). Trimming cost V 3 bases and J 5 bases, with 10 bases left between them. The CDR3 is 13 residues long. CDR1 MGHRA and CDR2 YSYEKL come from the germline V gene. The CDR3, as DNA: TGCGCCAGCAGCCAGGTGGGGGGAACTGAAGCTTTCTTT. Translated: CASSQVGGTEAFF.

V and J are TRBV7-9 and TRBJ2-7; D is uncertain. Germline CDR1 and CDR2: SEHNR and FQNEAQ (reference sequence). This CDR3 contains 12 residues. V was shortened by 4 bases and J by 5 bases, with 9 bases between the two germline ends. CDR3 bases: TGTGCCAGCAGCTACATACACGACGAGCAGTACTTC. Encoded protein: CASSYIHDEQYF.